One and the same sample provided the 17 T cell receptor beta chains below, sequenced in a study of T cells in women clearing cervical HPV infection (dated by TCRdb to 2016 to 2019). The library was built by means of the immunoSEQ multiplex PCR assay. TCRdb retrieved this table from immuneACCESS and kept in-frame rearrangements only. Not all clones are present; in checked studies, unresolved V genes account for under half, and no reason is known for the remainder. Per the sample table, the count is 22,000 or so clones. The ten largest clones take up 2.5% to 3.5% of the sample. Sequencing was carried out using blood buffy coat. Receptors originate from a woman between 18 and 70 years old with a cervical HPV16 infection that either progressed to CIN3+ or cleared (not recorded which).

Details on this clone: From the germline J gene comes the end of the CDR3, since the read stops 3 residues before it. The chain uses TRBV19 and TRBJ1-1; 7 bases match TRBD1. V shed 4 bases, J shed 3 bases, and the junction held 2 bases outside the gene matches. The CDR3 has 13 amino acids. CDR1 and CDR2 from the germline V gene are LNHDA and SQIVND (reference sequence). CDR3 bases read: TGTGCCAGTAGTACCGACAGGGACACTGAA. This codes for CASSTDRDTE. The entire CDR3 reads CASSTDRDTEAFF.

A word on this clone: The missing CDR3 end, 3 residues past where the read stops, is filled in from the germline J gene. The genes are TRBV19 and TRBJ2-2; the match to TRBD1 covers 9 bases. CDR3 length equals 15 residues. The junction had 6 bases not matched to a gene; V was cut back by 5 bases and J by 5 bases. Germline-derived CDR1 and CDR2 are LNHDA and SQIVND (reference sequence). Incomplete CDR3 DNA: TGTGCCAGTAGTGCAGCGACAGGGGGAACCGGGGAG. Amino acid sequence: CASSAATGGTGE. The CDR3 in its entirety is CASSAATGGTGELFF.

Note on this clone: The CDR3 end falls 3 residues outside the read, so it is completed with the germline J gene. The chain has TRBV20-1 and TRBJ2-3; the D gene is possibly TRBD2 (6 bases). The CDR3 sequence is 14 residues long. Germline lookup yields CDR1 DFQATT and CDR2 SNEGSKA (reference sequence). V was pared by 6 bases and J by 2 bases, with 15 bases between. The sequenced CDR3 bases are TGCAGTGCCGGAGGATCGGGACTCACAGATACG. Translating it yields CSAGGSGLTDT. The full CDR3 sequence reads CSAGGSGLTDTQYF.

Regarding this clone: From the germline J gene comes the end of the CDR3, since the read stops 3 residues before it. The chain has TRBV4-2 and TRBJ2-7, with D tentatively TRBD2 (5 bases). This CDR3 is 12 amino acids long. The germline gives CDR1 LGHNA, CDR2 YNFKEQ. Trimming removed 5 bases from V and 3 bases from J, with 8 bases in between. The CDR3 DNA, read in part, is TGTGCCAGCAGCTTGACTAACTACGAG. It is translated as CASSLTNYE. The CDR3 as a whole reads CASSLTNYEQYF.

As concerns this clone: The DNA ends 3 residues before the CDR3 does, and the rest of the CDR3 is filled in from the germline J gene. The chain is built from TRBV2 and TRBJ2-1; 8 bases are shared with TRBD2. Germline lookup yields CDR1 SNHLY and CDR2 FYNNEI. Unmatched junction bases numbered 5, after V lost 5 bases and J lost 2 bases. This CDR3 region has 15 residues. The sequenced part of the CDR3 DNA is TGTGCCAGCAGTCCCAGCGGGAGTGCCTACAATGAG. Translating it yields CASSPSGSAYNE. The complete CDR3 protein is CASSPSGSAYNEQFF.

The CDR3 loop is CASSTSYEQYF. The CDR3 bases that were read are TGTGCCAGCAGTACTTCCTACGAG. This chain joins TRBV2 and TRBJ2-7, with no clear D. Read data end 3 residues before the CDR3 end; the end is taken from the germline J gene. V lost 5 bases to trimming and J lost 1 base, with 3 bases between them. The V gene's germline CDR1 is SNHLY and CDR2 FYNNEI. The CDR3 covers 11 residues.

On this clone itself: The read falls 3 residues short of the CDR3 end, and the missing part is taken from the germline J gene. The chain is built from TRBV2 and TRBJ1-5; perhaps TRBD1 as D (5 bases). Germline lookup yields CDR1 SNHLY and CDR2 FYNNEI. V shed 6 bases and J shed 5 bases, with 11 bases lying between them. The CDR3 loop spans 13 amino acids. CDR3 region: CASRVDRDQPQHF. Partial CDR3 DNA: TGTGCCAGCAGAGTAGACAGAGATCAGCCC. Supplemented by reference TRBV2 and TRBJ1-5, the full variable domain reads EPEVTQTPSHQVTQMGQEVILRCVPISNHLYFYWYRQILGQKVEFLVSFYNNEISEKSEIFDDQFSVERPDGSNFTLKIRSTKLEDSAMYFCASRVDRDQPQHFGDGTRLSIL.

Turning to this clone: The sequence runs out 3 residues before the end of the CDR3; the remainder is reconstructed from the germline J gene. The V call is TRBV19, the J call TRBJ2-7; 7 bases match TRBD1. Germline V gene sequence: CDR1 LNHDA, CDR2 SQIVND (reference sequence). This CDR3 region has 12 residues. The V segment lost 9 bases and the J segment 6 bases; nucleotides outside the gene matches: 8. CDR3 sequence: CARDRSDGEQYF. The CDR3 DNA, read in part, is TGTGCCAGGGACAGGTCCGATGGCGAG.

The sequenced CDR3 bases are TGCAGTGCTAGAGATGTAGGGGCAAGCGAAGGTGAG. Its translation: CSARDVGASEGE. The entire CDR3 protein is CSARDVGASEGEQFF. The chain couples TRBV20-1 to TRBJ2-1, with D tentatively TRBD1 (5 bases). The read falls 3 residues short of the CDR3 end, and the missing part is taken from the germline J gene. Germline V gene data show CDR1 as DFQATT and CDR2 as SNEGSKA (reference sequence). The CDR3 is 15 amino acids. Trimming cost V 0 bases and J 9 bases, with 18 bases left between them.

With regard to this clone: The read terminates 3 residues before the CDR3 end, so the remaining end is supplied by the germline J gene. V and J are TRBV5-1 and TRBJ2-1; the match to TRBD2 covers 11 bases. The CDR3 is 15 residues long. V shed 2 bases and J 3 bases; nucleotides not matched to a gene: 1. Per germline, CDR1 SGHRS and CDR2 YFSETQ. The sequenced CDR3 bases are TGCGCCAGCAGCTTAGGGACTAGCGGCTACAATGAG. Residues: CASSLGTSGYNE. The whole CDR3 protein reads CASSLGTSGYNEQFF.

Notes on this clone: The read gets to within 3 residues of the CDR3 end, and the germline J gene fills in the rest. The V call is TRBV5-4, the J call TRBJ1-2, with 11 positions matching TRBD1. CDR3 length equals 14 residues. Germline V gene lookup returns CDR1 SGHNT and CDR2 YYREEE (reference sequence). Here the CDR3 reads CASSFTGTGGGYTF. Incomplete CDR3 DNA: TGTGCCAGCAGCTTTACCGGGACAGGGGGGGGC.

Remarks on this clone: Coverage ceases 3 residues before the CDR3 finishes, and the germline J gene fills in the end. The rearrangement links TRBV7-2 to TRBJ1-2; 7 bases are a match to TRBD1. There are 13 residues in the CDR3. The ends lost 5 bases at V and 6 bases at J; junction bases unmatched: 6. Germline V gene data show CDR1 as SGHTA and CDR2 as FQGNSA. Partial CDR3 DNA: TGTGCCAGCAGCCGGGACAGATTTGATGGC. It codes for CASSRDRFDG. The entire CDR3 protein reads CASSRDRFDGYTF.

As concerns this clone: The observed sequence ends 3 residues before the CDR3 terminus, with the missing tail filled in from the germline J gene. V usage is TRBV12-5 and J usage is TRBJ2-1; possibly TRBD2 for D (5 bases). The germline V gene encodes CDR1 LGHNT and CDR2 FRNRAP. CDR3 length: 16 amino acids. Trimming took off 6 bases at V and 0 bases at J, with 15 bases between the two ends. CDR3: CASGSSRLSSYNEQFF. The CDR3 DNA, read in part, is TGTGCTAGTGGATCCTCTAGACTAAGCTCCTACAATGAG.

As to this clone: Coverage ceases 3 residues before the CDR3 finishes, and the germline J gene fills in the end. The chain carries TRBV19 and TRBJ2-1; TRBD2 matches 9 bases. V lost 4 bases and J lost 0; bases outside the gene matches: 16. CDR3 length: 20 amino acids. From germline, CDR1 is LNHDA and CDR2 SQIVND (reference sequence). The CDR3 here is CASSRVGASGNPVSYNEQFF. Partial CDR3 DNA: TGTGCCAGTAGTAGGGTCGGGGCTAGCGGGAATCCCGTCTCCTACAATGAG.

Note on this clone: The read stops 3 residues short of the end of the CDR3; the missing end is completed from the germline J gene. The chain links TRBV19 to TRBJ1-2; D call uncertain. The germline gives CDR1 LNHDA, CDR2 SQIVND (reference sequence). The CDR3 has 12 residues. The V and J ends lost 6 bases and 1 base respectively, with 6 bases between them. The covered CDR3 bases are TGTGCCAGTAGCTCAGTTAACTATGGC. The encoded protein is CASSSVNYG. From start to end, the CDR3 is CASSSVNYGYTF.

Note on this clone: The read is 3 residues too short to cover the CDR3 end, so that end is filled in from the germline J gene. This chain joins TRBV29-1 and TRBJ2-3, with D uncertain. V shed 3 bases and J shed 1 base, with 5 bases lying between them. Germline CDR1 is SQVTM and CDR2 is ANQGSEA. The CDR3 has 12 amino acids. CDR3 protein: CSVDLGTDTQYF. The CDR3 DNA, read in part, is TGCAGCGTTGATTTAGGCACAGATACG.

A remark on this clone: The CDR3 goes on 3 residues after the read ends, and that part is filled in from the germline J gene. The chain links TRBV20-1 to TRBJ2-3; 10 positions match TRBD2. This CDR3 is built from 16 residues. The germline V gene has CDR1 DFQATT and CDR2 SNEGSKA (reference sequence). V lost 6 bases to trimming and J lost 6 bases; unmatched junction nucleotides: 15. The sequenced CDR3 bases are TGCAGTGCCGCCACTGGGTATAGCGGGAGGTCCGATACG. Amino acid sequence: CSAATGYSGRSDT. The entire CDR3 is CSAATGYSGRSDTQYF.